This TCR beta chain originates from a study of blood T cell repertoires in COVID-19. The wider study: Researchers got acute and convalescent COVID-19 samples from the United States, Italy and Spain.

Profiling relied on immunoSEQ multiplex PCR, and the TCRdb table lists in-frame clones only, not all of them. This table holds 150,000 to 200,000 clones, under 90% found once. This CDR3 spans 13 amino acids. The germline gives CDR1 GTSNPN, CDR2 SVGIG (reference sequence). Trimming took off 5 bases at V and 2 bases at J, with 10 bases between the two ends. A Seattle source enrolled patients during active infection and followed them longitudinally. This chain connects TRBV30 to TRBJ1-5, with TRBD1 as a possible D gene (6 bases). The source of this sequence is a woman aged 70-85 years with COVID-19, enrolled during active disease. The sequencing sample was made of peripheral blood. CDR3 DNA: TGTGCCTGGGGGGCAGGGGGCAATCAGCCCCAGCATTTT. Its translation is CAWGAGGNQPQHF.